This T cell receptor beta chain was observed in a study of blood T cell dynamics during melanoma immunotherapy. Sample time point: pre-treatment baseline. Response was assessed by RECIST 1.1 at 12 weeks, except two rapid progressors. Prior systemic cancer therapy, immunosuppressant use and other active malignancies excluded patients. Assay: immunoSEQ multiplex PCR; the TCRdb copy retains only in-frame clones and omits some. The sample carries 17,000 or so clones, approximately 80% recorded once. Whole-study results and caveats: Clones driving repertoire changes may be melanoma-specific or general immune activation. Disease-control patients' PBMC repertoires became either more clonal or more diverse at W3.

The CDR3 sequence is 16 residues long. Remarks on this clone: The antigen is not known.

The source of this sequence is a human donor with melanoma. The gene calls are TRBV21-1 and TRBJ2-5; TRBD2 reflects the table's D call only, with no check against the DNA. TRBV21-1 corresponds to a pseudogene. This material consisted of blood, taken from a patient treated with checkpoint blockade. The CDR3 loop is CASSSGLAEVQETQYF. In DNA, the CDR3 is TGTGCCAGCAGCTCGGGACTAGCGGAAGTGCAAGAGACCCAGTACTTC.